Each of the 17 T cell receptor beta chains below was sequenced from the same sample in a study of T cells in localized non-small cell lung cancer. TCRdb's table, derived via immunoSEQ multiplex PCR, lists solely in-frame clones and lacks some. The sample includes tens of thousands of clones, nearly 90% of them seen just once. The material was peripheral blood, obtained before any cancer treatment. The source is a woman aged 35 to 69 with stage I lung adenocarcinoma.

CDR3 region: CASSQPGRKETQYF. The CDR3 region has the DNA TGCGCCAGCAGCCAGCCCGGACGTAAAGAGACCCAGTACTTC. The J gene is TRBJ2-5, the V gene TRBV4-1, with unresolved D. The CDR3 has 14 residues. Per germline, CDR1 MGHRA and CDR2 YSYEKL. Trimming left V 3 bases short and J 3 bases short, with 11 bases between.

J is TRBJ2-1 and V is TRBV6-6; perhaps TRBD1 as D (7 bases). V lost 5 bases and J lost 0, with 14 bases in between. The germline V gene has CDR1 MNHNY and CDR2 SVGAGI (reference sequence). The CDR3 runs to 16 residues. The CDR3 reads CASSTSGGSSYNEQFF. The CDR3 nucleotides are TGTGCCAGCAGTACGTCAGGGGGGAGCTCCTACAATGAGCAGTTCTTC.

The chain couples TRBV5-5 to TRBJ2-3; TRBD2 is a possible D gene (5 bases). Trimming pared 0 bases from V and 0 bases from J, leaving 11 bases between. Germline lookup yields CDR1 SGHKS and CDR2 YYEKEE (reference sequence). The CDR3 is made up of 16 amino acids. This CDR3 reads CASSLVGSPSTDTQYF. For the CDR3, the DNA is TGTGCCAGCAGCTTGGTGGGGAGCCCTAGCACAGATACGCAGTATTTT.

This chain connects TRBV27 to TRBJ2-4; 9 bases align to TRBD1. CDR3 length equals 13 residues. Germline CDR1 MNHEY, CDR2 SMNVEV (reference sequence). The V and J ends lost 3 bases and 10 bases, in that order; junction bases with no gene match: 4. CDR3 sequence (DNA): TGTGCCAGCAGTTTTACGGGACAGGGAATTCAGTACTTC. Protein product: CASSFTGQGIQYF.

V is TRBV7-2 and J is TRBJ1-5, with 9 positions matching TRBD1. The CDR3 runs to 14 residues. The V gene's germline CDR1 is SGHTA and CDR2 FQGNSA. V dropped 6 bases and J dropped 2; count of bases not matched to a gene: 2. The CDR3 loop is CASRQGAGNQPQHF. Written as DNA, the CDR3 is TGTGCCAGCAGACAGGGGGCAGGCAATCAGCCCCAGCATTTT.

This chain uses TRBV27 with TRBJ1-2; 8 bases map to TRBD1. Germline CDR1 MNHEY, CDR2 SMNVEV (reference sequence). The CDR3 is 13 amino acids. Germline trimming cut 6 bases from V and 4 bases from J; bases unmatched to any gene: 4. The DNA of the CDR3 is TGTGCCAGCAGCCGGGACAGGACCTATGGCTACACCTTC. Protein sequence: CASSRDRTYGYTF.

CDR3 coding DNA: TGTGCCAGCAGTGGGCAGGGGGTTGGGCAGCCCCAGCATTTT. Its translation: CASSGQGVGQPQHF. The rearrangement uses TRBV2 and TRBJ1-5, with 7 bases lining up with TRBD1. The CDR3 extends over 14 amino acids. The V segment lost 4 bases and the J segment 7 bases; nucleotides outside the gene matches: 7. Germline values: CDR1 SNHLY, CDR2 FYNNEI.

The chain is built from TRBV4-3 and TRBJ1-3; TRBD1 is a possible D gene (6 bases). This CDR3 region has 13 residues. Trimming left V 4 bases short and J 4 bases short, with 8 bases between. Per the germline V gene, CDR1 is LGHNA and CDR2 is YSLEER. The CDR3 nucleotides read TGCGCCAGCAGCCTAGGACAGGGAAACACCATATATTTT. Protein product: CASSLGQGNTIYF.

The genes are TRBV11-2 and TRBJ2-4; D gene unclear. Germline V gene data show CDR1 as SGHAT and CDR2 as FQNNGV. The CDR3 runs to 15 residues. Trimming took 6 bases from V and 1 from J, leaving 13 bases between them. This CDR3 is CASRDVLGAKNIQYF. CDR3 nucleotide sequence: TGTGCCAGCAGGGACGTCCTCGGGGCCAAAAACATTCAGTACTTC.

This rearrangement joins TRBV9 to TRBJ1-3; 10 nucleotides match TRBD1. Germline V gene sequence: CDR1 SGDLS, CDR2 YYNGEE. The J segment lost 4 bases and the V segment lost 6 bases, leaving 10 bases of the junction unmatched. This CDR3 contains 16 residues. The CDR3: CASTPVGTGDGNTIYF. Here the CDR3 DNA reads TGTGCCAGCACCCCAGTGGGGACAGGGGACGGAAACACCATATATTTT.

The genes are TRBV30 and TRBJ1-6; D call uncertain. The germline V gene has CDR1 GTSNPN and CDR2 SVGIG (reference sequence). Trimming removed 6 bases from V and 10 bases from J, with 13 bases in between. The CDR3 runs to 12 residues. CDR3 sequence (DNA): TGTGCCTGTGACGCGAGGTCATCACCCCTCCACTTT. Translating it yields CACDARSSPLHF.

CDR3 bases: TGTGCCAGCAGTTCCAGGGGTAGGGTCCAAGAGACCCAGTACTTC. Its protein product is CASSSRGRVQETQYF. The V and J genes are TRBV28 and TRBJ2-5; perhaps TRBD1 as D (6 bases). The CDR3 extends over 15 amino acids. The germline V gene encodes CDR1 MDHEN and CDR2 SYDVKM. V lost 4 bases, J lost 1 base, and 13 bases lay in between.

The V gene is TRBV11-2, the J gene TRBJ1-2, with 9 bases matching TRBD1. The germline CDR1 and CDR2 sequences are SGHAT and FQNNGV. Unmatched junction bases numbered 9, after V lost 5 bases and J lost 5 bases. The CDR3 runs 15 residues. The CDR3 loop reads CASSVGQGPMYGYTF. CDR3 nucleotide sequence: TGTGCCAGCAGCGTTGGACAGGGGCCTATGTATGGCTACACCTTC. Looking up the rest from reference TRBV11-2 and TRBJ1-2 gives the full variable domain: EAGVAQSPRYKIIEKRQSVAFWCNPISGHATLYWYQQILGQGPKLLIQFQNNGVVDDSQLPKDRFSAERLKGVDSTLKIQPAKLEDSAVYLCASSVGQGPMYGYTFGSGTRLTVV.

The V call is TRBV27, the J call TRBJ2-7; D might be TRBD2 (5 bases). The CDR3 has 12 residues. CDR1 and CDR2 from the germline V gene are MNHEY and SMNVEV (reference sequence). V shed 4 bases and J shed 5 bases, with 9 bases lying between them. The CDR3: CASSWRGNEQYF. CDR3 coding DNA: TGTGCCAGCAGTTGGAGAGGGAACGAGCAGTACTTC.

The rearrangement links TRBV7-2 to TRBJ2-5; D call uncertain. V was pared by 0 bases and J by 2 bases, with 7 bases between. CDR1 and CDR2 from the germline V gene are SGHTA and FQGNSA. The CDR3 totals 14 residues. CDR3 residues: CASSLAGRQETQYF. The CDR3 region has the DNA TGTGCCAGCAGCTTAGCGGGCCGACAAGAGACCCAGTACTTC.

The DNA of the CDR3 is TGTGCCAGCAGCCCCCGGGGTTCCACAGATACGCAGTATTTT. Its translation: CASSPRGSTDTQYF. The rearrangement links TRBV7-2 to TRBJ2-3, with D possibly matching TRBD2 (5 bases). This CDR3 has 14 residues. V lost 5 bases to trimming and J lost 2 bases, with 11 bases between them. The germline V gene encodes CDR1 SGHTA and CDR2 FQGNSA.

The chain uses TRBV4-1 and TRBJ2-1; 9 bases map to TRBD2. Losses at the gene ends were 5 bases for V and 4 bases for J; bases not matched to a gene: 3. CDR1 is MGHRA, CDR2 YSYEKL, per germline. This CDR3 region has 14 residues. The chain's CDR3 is CASSGLAGYNEQFF. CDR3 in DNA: TGCGCCAGCAGCGGTCTAGCGGGGTACAATGAGCAGTTCTTC.